This TCR beta chain was captured by sequencing in a study of identical twins. V dropped 4 bases and J dropped 2; count of bases not matched to a gene: 13. The CDR3 spans 18 residues. From germline, CDR1 is SGHAT and CDR2 FQDESV (reference sequence). A universal primer site arose from template switching, and cDNA bore unique molecular identifiers. TCRdb fed the 5' RACE reads into MiXCR, producing one record per CDR3 protein. The sample has about 430,000 distinct CDR3 sequences; about 18% are singletons. Findings and caveats of the study: One should note that invariant MAIT and iNKT cells could partly confound zero-insertion analyses.

Regarding this clonotype: Its target is not known.

The chain employs TRBV11-1 and TRBJ2-3; 9 nucleotides line up with TRBD1. Input material: naive T cells sorted from blood. The source of this sequence is a man in his fifties in good health. The CDR3 nucleotides read TGTGCCAGCAGCTGGGACAGGGACGCCTCCTCGTTCACAGATACGCAGTATTTT. Translation: CASSWDRDASSFTDTQYF.